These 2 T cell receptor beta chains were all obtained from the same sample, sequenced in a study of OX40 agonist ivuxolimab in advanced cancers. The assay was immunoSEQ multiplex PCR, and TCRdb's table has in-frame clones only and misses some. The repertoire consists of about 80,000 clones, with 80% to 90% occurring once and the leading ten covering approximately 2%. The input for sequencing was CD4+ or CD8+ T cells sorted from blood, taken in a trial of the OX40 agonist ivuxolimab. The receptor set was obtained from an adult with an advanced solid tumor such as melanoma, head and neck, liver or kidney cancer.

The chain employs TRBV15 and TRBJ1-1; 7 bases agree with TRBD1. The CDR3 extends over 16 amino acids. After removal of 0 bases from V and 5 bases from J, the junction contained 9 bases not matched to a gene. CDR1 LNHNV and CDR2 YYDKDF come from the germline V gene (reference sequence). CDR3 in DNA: TGTGCCACCAGCAGAGACGTCCGGGACAGAAATACTGAAGCTTTCTTT. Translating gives CATSRDVRDRNTEAFF.

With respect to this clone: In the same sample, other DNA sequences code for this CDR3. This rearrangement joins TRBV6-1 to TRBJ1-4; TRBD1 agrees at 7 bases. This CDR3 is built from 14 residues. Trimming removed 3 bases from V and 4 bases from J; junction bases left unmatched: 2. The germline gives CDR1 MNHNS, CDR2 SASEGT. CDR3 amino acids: CASSDWDSNEKLFF. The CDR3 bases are TGTGCCAGCAGTGACTGGGACAGTAATGAAAAACTGTTTTTT.